Listed below are T cell receptor beta chains from one sample, sequenced in a study of shared clonotypes between healthy human individuals. Repertoires were generated with immunoSEQ multiplex PCR, while TCRdb's copy carries only in-frame clones and drops some. The table shows a few million clones, with 85% to 95% occurring only once. The specimen was naive CD4+ T cells sorted from blood. The receptor source for this set is a man younger than 35 in good health. Each CDR3 is given with its conserved first and last residue. The D gene is left open where the match is weak. A clone size is listed for some rows: how often the clone was seen (once, few, many), or a class if it is expanded.

v_call	d_call	cdr3_length	clone_size	j_call	cdr3_aa	cdr3_nt
TRBV30	TRBD2	14	.	TRBJ2-3	CAWSATSAIYTQYF	TGTGCCTGGAGTGCAACTAGCGCGATATATACGCAGTATTTT
TRBV12-5	.	14	.	TRBJ2-7	CASGSIGLIYEQYF	TGTGCTAGTGGTTCGATTGGCCTGATATACGAGCAGTACTTC
TRBV28	.	13	.	TRBJ2-2	CASPSGTTGELFF	TGTGCCAGCCCCTCTGGGACCACCGGGGAGCTGTTTTTT
TRBV19	.	14	.	TRBJ1-2	CASRAPIGTYGYTF	TGTGCCAGTCGTGCCCCCATCGGGACATATGGCTACACCTTC
TRBV18	.	18	once	TRBJ1-4	CASSPPLDSLATNEKLFF	TGTGCCAGCTCACCACCGCTGGACAGTTTGGCAACTAATGAAAAACTGTTTTTT
TRBV5-1	.	12	.	TRBJ1-1	CASSSTGPEAFF	TGCGCCAGCAGCTCCACGGGCCCCGAAGCTTTCTTT
TRBV19	.	15	.	TRBJ2-3	CASTVGLPRTDTQYF	TGTGCCAGTACCGTGGGACTGCCACGCACAGATACGCAGTATTTT
TRBV7-6	TRBD2	15	once	TRBJ2-3	CASSPLRGSTDTQYF	TGTGCCAGCAGCCCCCTGCGGGGGAGCACAGATACGCAGTATTTT
TRBV28	TRBD2	15	.	TRBJ2-2	CAACGGALDNGELFF	TGTGCCGCATGCGGGGGGGCGCTGGATAACGGGGAGCTGTTTTTT
TRBV15	TRBD2	15	.	TRBJ2-2	CATSRDRLAGGELFF	TGTGCCACCAGCAGAGATCGGCTAGCGGGCGGGGAGCTGTTTTTT
TRBV18	.	14	.	TRBJ1-4	CASSPSQSNEKLFF	TGTGCCAGCTCACCAAGCCAGTCTAATGAAAAACTGTTTTTT
TRBV4-1	.	15	.	TRBJ1-4	CASSQGNREVEKLFF	TGCGCCAGCAGCCAAGGGAACAGGGAAGTTGAAAAACTGTTTTTT
TRBV6-1	TRBD1	14	.	TRBJ2-7	CASSLGTGGYEQYF	TGTGCCAGCAGCCTTGGGACAGGGGGATACGAGCAGTACTTC
TRBV19	TRBD1	15	.	TRBJ1-5	CASTLSGQANQPQHF	TGTGCCAGTACTCTCAGCGGACAGGCCAATCAGCCCCAGCATTTT
TRBV6-1	.	15	.	TRBJ2-2	CASRALTSVAGELFF	TGTGCCAGCAGAGCCCTAACGTCAGTGGCCGGGGAGCTGTTTTTT
TRBV30	.	15	.	TRBJ2-7	CAWSRNFGPAYEQYF	TGTGCCTGGAGTCGCAATTTCGGCCCGGCCTACGAGCAGTACTTC
TRBV9	.	15	.	TRBJ1-1	CASSVEGQLNTEAFF	TGTGCCAGCAGCGTAGAGGGGCAGCTGAACACTGAAGCTTTCTTT
TRBV6-6	.	15	.	TRBJ2-3	CASSYSRTIGDTQYF	TGTGCCAGCAGTTACTCGAGGACAATCGGAGATACGCAGTATTTT
TRBV6-1	.	15	.	TRBJ1-6	CASSQELDYNSPLHF	TGTGCCAGCAGTCAGGAACTGGACTATAATTCACCCCTCCACTTT
TRBV9	.	12	once	TRBJ2-7	CASSQTDYEQYF	TGTGCCAGCAGCCAGACAGACTACGAGCAGTACTTC
TRBV5-1	TRBD1	15	.	TRBJ2-1	CASSLQQGALDEQFF	TGCGCCAGCAGCTTGCAACAGGGGGCACTGGATGAGCAGTTCTTC
TRBV6-6	.	12	.	TRBJ1-1	CASRRGNTEAFF	TGTGCCAGCCGGCGGGGGAACACTGAAGCTTTCTTT
TRBV2	.	11	.	TRBJ1-1	CASRLQGWAFF	TGTGCCAGCAGATTACAGGGTTGGGCTTTCTTT
TRBV2	.	14	.	TRBJ1-5	CASSEGQGGQPQHF	TGTGCCAGCAGTGAAGGGCAGGGCGGTCAGCCCCAGCATTTT
TRBV6-4	.	14	.	TRBJ2-1	CASSDWGENNEQFF	TGTGCCAGCAGTGACTGGGGGGAAAACAATGAGCAGTTCTTC
TRBV7-8	TRBD1	15	.	TRBJ2-7	CASSSVDRLYYEQYF	TGTGCCAGCAGCTCCGTGGACAGGTTGTACTACGAGCAGTACTTC
TRBV27	TRBD1	13	.	TRBJ1-1	CASNDRVNTEAFF	TGTGCCAGCAATGACAGGGTGAACACTGAAGCTTTCTTT
TRBV28	TRBD1	15	.	TRBJ1-5	CASSLGQGPNQPQHF	TGTGCCAGCAGTTTGGGACAGGGGCCCAATCAGCCCCAGCATTTT
TRBV5-6	.	14	once	TRBJ1-6	CASSPAAYNSPLHF	TGTGCCAGCAGCCCGGCGGCCTATAATTCACCCCTCCACTTT
TRBV2	TRBD2	15	.	TRBJ2-3	CASRGSGGSTDTQYF	TGTGCCAGCCGAGGGAGCGGGGGCAGCACAGATACGCAGTATTTT
TRBV7-6	.	12	.	TRBJ1-2	CASGRDGSGYTF	TGTGCCAGCGGCCGGGACGGCTCTGGCTACACCTTC
TRBV18	TRBD1	16	.	TRBJ2-2	CASSPDRVIGAGELFF	TGTGCCAGCTCACCGGACAGGGTAATTGGCGCCGGGGAGCTGTTTTTT
TRBV5-1	.	14	.	TRBJ2-5	CASSWRSLGETQYF	TGCGCCAGCAGCTGGCGATCACTGGGAGAGACCCAGTACTTC
TRBV2	TRBD2	15	.	TRBJ2-5	CASAFERGGGETQYF	TGTGCCAGCGCGTTTGAGCGGGGGGGTGGGGAGACCCAGTACTTC
TRBV7-3	.	13	.	TRBJ1-1	CASSAGTGTEAFF	TGTGCCAGCAGCGCCGGGACCGGGACTGAAGCTTTCTTT
TRBV7-9	.	14	.	TRBJ2-7	CASRSPGSLYEQYF	TGTGCCAGCAGGTCCCCAGGATCACTTTACGAGCAGTACTTC
TRBV10-2	TRBD1	17	.	TRBJ1-1	CASSGPWTGGTDTEAFF	TGCGCCAGCAGTGGACCCTGGACAGGGGGCACCGACACTGAAGCTTTCTTT
TRBV5-1	.	13	.	TRBJ2-3	CSWSWRAPDTQYF	TGCTCCTGGTCTTGGAGGGCCCCAGATACGCAGTATTTT
TRBV7-9	.	11	.	TRBJ1-2	CASSLSPGYTF	TGTGCCAGCAGCTTAAGCCCGGGCTACACCTTC
TRBV18	TRBD1	14	.	TRBJ1-2	CASSPGQGTYGYTF	TGTGCCAGCTCACCAGGACAGGGTACCTATGGCTACACCTTC
TRBV7-9	.	13	.	TRBJ1-1	CASSTRRSTEAFF	TGTGCCAGCAGCACACGGAGGTCCACTGAAGCTTTCTTT